This TCR beta chain was recorded in a study of early T cells in non-severe SARS-CoV-2 infection. The wider study: The authors sequenced bulk RNA from unsorted whole blood, leaving chains unpaired.

Whole-study findings and limits: There was a bias toward anti-spike CD8 responses in VDJdb matching, which missed private and CD4 specificities.

The protocol attached unique molecular identifiers to individual cDNA molecules. TCRdb analysed the 5' RACE reads with MiXCR anew, one entry per CDR3 protein. The data contain about 50,000 distinct CDR3 sequences, over 10% of them singletons. The CDR3 sequence is 14 residues long. V was pared by 1 base and J by 6 bases, with 13 bases between. The V gene's germline CDR1 is SEHNR and CDR2 FQNEAQ (reference sequence). This clonotype was counted a few times. Its antigen is unknown. The specimen sequenced was whole blood. This clonotype was sampled from an adult who was a healthcare worker with PCR-confirmed SARS-CoV-2 infection or an uninfected control (not recorded which). The V call is TRBV7-9, the J call TRBJ2-7, with D maybe TRBD1 (5 bases). For the CDR3, the DNA is TGTGCCAGCAGCTTAGTAAGGGGTCCCTCCGAGCAGTACTTC. It yields the protein CASSLVRGPSEQYF.